This TCR beta chain was found in a study of shared clonotypes between healthy human individuals. Germline CDR1 and CDR2: MGHRA and YSYEKL. V lost 0 bases, J lost 4 bases, and 16 bases lay in between. The length of the CDR3 is 16 residues. Profiled with immunoSEQ multiplex PCR; TCRdb holds only in-frame clones, not every one. The table includes roughly 2.2 million clones, 85% to 95% detected once. The chain joins TRBV4-1 to TRBJ2-7; D may be TRBD2 (5 bases). Sequencing input: naive CD4+ T cells from PBMCs. Subset in this sample: CD45RA+ positively selected. The clonotype was recovered from a man in his late teens or twenties in good health. Some clones in this sample may be carry-over from other donors' samples. The chain's CDR3 is CASSQDGRASLYEQYF. The CDR3 nucleotides read TGCGCCAGCAGCCAAGATGGGCGGGCGAGCCTGTACGAGCAGTACTTC.